The rows below give T cell receptor beta chains drawn from one sample of a study of blood T cell repertoires in COVID-19. Method: immunoSEQ multiplex PCR; TCRdb's copy keeps in-frame clones and lacks some. Among 320,000 or so clones listed, roughly 87% were seen once. Sample: PBMCs or T cells enriched from blood (not recorded which). The receptors were gathered from a woman in her twenties or thirties who had recovered from COVID-19. CDR3s include the opening cysteine and the closing phenylalanine or tryptophan. A D gene is named only where the DNA matches it firmly. Part of the rows lack a size; the others show once, few, many or a class for expanded clones.

D gene	J gene	V gene	clone size	CDR3 DNA	CDR3 protein
-	TRBJ1-1	TRBV24-1	-	TGTGCCACCAGTGACGGAGTGGGCACTGAAGCTTTCTTT	CATSDGVGTEAFF
-	TRBJ2-2	TRBV28	-	TGTGCCAGCAGCCTGGACATAACCGGGGAGCTGTTTTTT	CASSLDITGELFF
-	TRBJ1-5	TRBV30	-	TGTGCCTGGAGTTTAGCCTCCCACCAGCCCCAGCATTTT	CAWSLASHQPQHF
-	TRBJ1-1	TRBV7-9	-	TGTGCCAGCAGCTCGAATGAGAGGACAGCGAGGAACACTGAAGCTTTCTTT	CASSSNERTARNTEAFF
-	TRBJ2-7	TRBV9	-	TGTGCCAGCACTCAGGGGCCCGGGGACGAGCAGTACTTC	CASTQGPGDEQYF
-	TRBJ1-1	TRBV19	-	TGTGCCAGTAGCCCCTCGCGGGGGCTGACTGAAGCTTTCTTT	CASSPSRGLTEAFF
TRBD2	TRBJ2-5	TRBV7-6	-	TGTGCCAGCAGCTTAGGGCTAGCGGGGGCTGGGGAGACCCAGTACTTC	CASSLGLAGAGETQYF
-	TRBJ1-2	TRBV27	-	TGTGCCAGCAGTTGGGGGGTGGGCGGCAGCTATGGCTACACCTTC	CASSWGVGGSYGYTF
TRBD1	TRBJ1-3	TRBV30	-	TGTGCCTGGAGTACCTATGTGGCCCTGACGGGACAGGGCTTCTCTGGAAACACCATATATTTT	CAWSTYVALTGQGFSGNTIYF
-	TRBJ1-5	TRBV11-2	few	TGTGCCAGCAGCTTAGTAATAGGCAGGGTAGGTCAGCCCCAGCATTTT	CASSLVIGRVGQPQHF